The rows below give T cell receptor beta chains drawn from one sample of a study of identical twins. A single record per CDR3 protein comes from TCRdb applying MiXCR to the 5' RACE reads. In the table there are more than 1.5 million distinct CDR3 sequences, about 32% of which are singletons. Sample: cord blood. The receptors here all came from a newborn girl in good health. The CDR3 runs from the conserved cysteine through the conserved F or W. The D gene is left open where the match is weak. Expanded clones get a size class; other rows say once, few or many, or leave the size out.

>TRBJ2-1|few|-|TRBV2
CASRASRSNYNEQFF
TGTGCCAGCAGAGCATCTAGATCCAATTACAATGAGCAGTTCTTC
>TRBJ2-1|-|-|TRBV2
CASSEWSSYNEQFF
TGTGCCAGCAGTGAATGGAGCTCCTACAATGAGCAGTTCTTC
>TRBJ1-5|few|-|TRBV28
CASTLGGDTYSNQPQHF
TGTGCCAGCACCCTGGGGGGGGACACCTATAGCAATCAGCCCCAGCATTTT
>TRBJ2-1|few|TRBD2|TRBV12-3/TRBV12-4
CASTREELAGVVDEQFF
TGTGCCAGCACCCGGGAAGAACTAGCGGGAGTTGTGGATGAGCAGTTCTTC
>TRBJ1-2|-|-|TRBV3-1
CASSRPGQGGYTF
TGTGCCAGCAGCCGCCCAGGACAAGGAGGCTACACCTTC
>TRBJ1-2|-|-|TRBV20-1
CSARDQRRARGYGYTF
TGCAGTGCTAGAGATCAGCGGAGGGCCCGGGGCTATGGCTACACCTTC
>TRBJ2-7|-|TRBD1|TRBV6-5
CASSYSIRDSSYEQYF
TGTGCCAGCAGTTACTCGATTCGGGACAGCTCCTACGAGCAGTACTTC
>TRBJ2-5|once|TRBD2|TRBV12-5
CASGLTSGRFQETQYF
TGTGCTAGTGGTTTGACTAGCGGGAGGTTCCAAGAGACCCAGTACTTC
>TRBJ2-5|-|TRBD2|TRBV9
CASSVDVAGEGTQYF
TGTGCCAGCAGCGTAGATGTGGCGGGAGAGGGGACCCAGTACTTC
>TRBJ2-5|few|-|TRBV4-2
CASSQDGGRETQYF
TGTGCCAGCAGCCAAGATGGAGGTCGGGAGACCCAGTACTTC
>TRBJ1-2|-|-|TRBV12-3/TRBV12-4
CASSLSRRLGGGYTF
TGTGCCAGCAGTTTATCTCGGCGGCTGGGAGGGGGCTACACCTTC
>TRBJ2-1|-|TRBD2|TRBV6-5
CASSYRTRGINEQFF
TGTGCCAGCAGTTACCGGACTAGAGGGATAAATGAGCAGTTCTTC
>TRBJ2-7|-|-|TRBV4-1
CASSHPSSYEQYF
TGCGCCAGCAGCCATCCTAGCTCCTACGAGCAGTACTTC
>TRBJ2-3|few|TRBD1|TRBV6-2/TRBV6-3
CATQGAVADTQYF
TGTGCCACGCAGGGGGCAGTTGCAGATACGCAGTATTTT
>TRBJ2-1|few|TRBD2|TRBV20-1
CSARDAGGPNEQFF
TGCAGTGCTAGAGATGCGGGGGGGCCCAATGAGCAGTTCTTC
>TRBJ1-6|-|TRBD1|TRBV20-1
CSACRPGQLNSPLHF
TGCAGTGCTTGCAGACCGGGACAGCTTAATTCACCCCTCCACTTT
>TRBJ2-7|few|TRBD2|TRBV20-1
CSARDGASGDYEQYF
TGCAGTGCTAGAGATGGGGCTAGCGGGGACTACGAGCAGTACTTC
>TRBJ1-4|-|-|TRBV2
CASKGGPRGFEKLFF
TGTGCCAGCAAAGGAGGTCCCCGGGGCTTCGAAAAACTGTTTTTT
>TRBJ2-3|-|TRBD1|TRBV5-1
CASSSTGNGGDTQYF
TGCGCCAGCAGCTCGACAGGGAATGGCGGAGATACGCAGTATTTT
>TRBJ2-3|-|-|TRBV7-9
CASSYTSLFTDTQYF
TGTGCCAGCAGCTACACTAGCCTATTCACAGATACGCAGTATTTT
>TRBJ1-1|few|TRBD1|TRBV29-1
CSVVGQINEAFF
TGCAGCGTTGTGGGACAGATTAATGAAGCTTTCTTT
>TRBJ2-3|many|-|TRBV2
CASTSTDTQYF
TGTGCCAGCACTAGCACAGATACGCAGTATTTT
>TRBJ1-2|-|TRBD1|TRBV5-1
CASSFAGGFYGYTF
TGCGCCAGCAGCTTCGCAGGGGGGTTCTATGGCTACACCTTC
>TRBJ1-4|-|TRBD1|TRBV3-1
CASSQVWDSNEKLFF
TGTGCCAGCAGCCAAGTTTGGGACAGCAATGAAAAACTGTTTTTT
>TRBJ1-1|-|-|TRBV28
CASSPPDSEAFF
TGTGCCAGCAGTCCCCCGGACAGTGAAGCTTTCTTT
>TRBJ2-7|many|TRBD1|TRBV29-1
CSVVFRDRTYEQYF
TGCAGCGTTGTGTTTCGGGACAGGACTTACGAGCAGTACTTC
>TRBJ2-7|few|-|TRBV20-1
CSARIPGQAYEQYF
TGCAGTGCCAGGATCCCGGGACAAGCCTACGAGCAGTACTTC
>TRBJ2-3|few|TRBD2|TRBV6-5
CASSFGLAGGPIQSTDTQYF
TGTGCCAGCAGTTTCGGACTAGCGGGAGGGCCCATACAAAGCACAGATACGCAGTATTTT
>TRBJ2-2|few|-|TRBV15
CATSRVPGRDTGELFF
TGTGCCACCAGCAGAGTACCAGGGAGAGACACCGGGGAGCTGTTTTTT
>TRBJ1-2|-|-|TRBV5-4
CASSFLGGRTNYGYTF
TGTGCCAGCAGCTTTTTGGGGGGCAGGACTAACTATGGCTACACCTTC
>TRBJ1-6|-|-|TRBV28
CASSGDSGRQGLSPLHF
TGTGCCAGCAGTGGGGATAGCGGTAGGCAGGGTCTTTCACCCCTCCACTTT
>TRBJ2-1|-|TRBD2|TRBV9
CASSVVGFGTSQFF
TGTGCCAGCAGCGTAGTTGGCTTCGGGACTAGTCAGTTCTTC